The 13 T cell receptor beta chains presented below share a single source sample, sequenced in a study of cytomegalovirus exposure and HLA in healthy donors. Vbeta (60) and Jbeta (13) primers were used in the PCR. Generated by immunoSEQ multiplex PCR, the TCRdb table keeps only in-frame clones and is missing some. The profile covers some 150,000 clones, with approximately 80% appearing a single time and roughly 4.4% taken by the ten largest. The sample comprised PBMCs. These receptor sequences come from a man aged 25 to 40 in good health and CMV-seronegative.

This chain's CDR3 is CATSREGGSYEQYF. The CDR3 DNA reads as TGTGCCACCAGCAGAGAGGGGGGCTCCTACGAGCAGTACTTC. This chain connects TRBV15 to TRBJ2-7, with D perhaps matching TRBD2 (6 bases). The CDR3 contains 14 residues. Germline CDR1 reads LNHNV; CDR2 reads YYDKDF (reference sequence). V was pared by 0 bases and J by 0 bases, with 6 bases between.

J is TRBJ1-5 and V is TRBV6-6; D call uncertain. Germline V gives CDR1 MNHNY, CDR2 SVGAGI (reference sequence). V lost 2 bases and J 5 bases, leaving 7 bases between the germline ends. The CDR3 loop spans 13 amino acids. The CDR3 sequence is CASSYLPDQPQHF. The CDR3 DNA is TGTGCCAGCAGTTACCTCCCGGATCAGCCCCAGCATTTT.

This clone occurred a few times. The chain links TRBV10-3 to TRBJ2-7; 8 bases are shared with TRBD1. Germline V lookup: CDR1 ENHRY, CDR2 SYGVKD. This CDR3 is built from 14 residues. With V trimmed by 2 bases and J by 2 bases, 2 bases remained unmatched. The CDR3 DNA reads TGTGCCATCAGTGAGGACAGGGGCCCCTACGAGCAGTACTTC. It specifies CAISEDRGPYEQYF.

The rearrangement uses TRBV28 and TRBJ2-3; TRBD1 might be the D (6 bases). CDR3 size: 14 residues. Germline V gene sequence: CDR1 MDHEN, CDR2 SYDVKM. Trimming removed 2 bases at V and 6 bases at J, with 12 bases between. The CDR3 here is CASSLGRGLDTQYF. In DNA, the CDR3 is TGTGCCAGCAGTTTAGGAAGGGGGTTGGATACGCAGTATTTT.

This clone has a handful of counts. The same CDR3 is also encoded by other DNA sequences in this sample. CDR3 nucleotides: TGTGCCAGCAGGGGCACTGCGAACTATGGCTACACCTTC. Amino acids: CASRGTANYGYTF. The rearrangement joins TRBV28 to TRBJ1-2; D is ambiguous. The germline gives CDR1 MDHEN, CDR2 SYDVKM. The length of the CDR3 is 13 residues. The germline V and J ends were trimmed by 6 bases and 2 bases, with 10 bases remaining between them.

The V and J genes are TRBV13 and TRBJ1-1; TRBD1 matches at 7 bases. In germline, CDR1 is PRHDT, CDR2 FYEKMQ (reference sequence). V gave up 3 bases and J gave up 1 base; unmatched junction bases: 2. The CDR3 totals 14 residues. In nucleotides, the CDR3 is TGTGCCAGCAGCTTTACAGGGGCGAACACTGAAGCTTTCTTT. It translates to CASSFTGANTEAFF.

The rearrangement joins TRBV27 to TRBJ2-5, with TRBD2 identical over 9 bases. CDR1 and CDR2 from the germline V gene are MNHEY and SMNVEV (reference sequence). The V and J ends lost 11 bases and 2 bases, in that order; junction bases with no gene match: 6. This CDR3 region has 13 residues. The CDR3 region has the DNA TGTGCCCTACGGACTAGCGCTCAAGAGACCCAGTACTTC. This encodes CALRTSAQETQYF.

V usage is TRBV5-1 and J usage is TRBJ1-1, with a tentative D call TRBD1 (5 bases). The CDR3 spans 16 residues. Per germline, CDR1 SGHRS and CDR2 YFSETQ. V lost 4 bases and J 5 bases, leaving 21 bases between the germline ends. DNA for the CDR3: TGCGCCAGCAGCCCGCGGGACGGCGGGGGGAATACTGAAGCTTTCTTT. Translation gives CASSPRDGGGNTEAFF.

In this sample, this clone turned up a few times. One end of the junction varies from germline; a read error may be responsible. CDR3 in amino acids: CASSEFQGLLF. The CDR3 region has the DNA TGTGCCAGCAGTGAATTTCAAGGACTCCTCTTC. This chain joins TRBV6-1 and TRBJ2-7, with D perhaps TRBD2 (5 bases). The CDR3 consists of 11 residues. Germline CDR1 and CDR2: MNHNS and SASEGT.

J is TRBJ2-7 and V is TRBV19; D may be TRBD2 (6 bases). Trimming pared 1 base from V and 3 bases from J, leaving 7 bases between. This CDR3 comprises 13 residues. Germline V gene lookup returns CDR1 LNHDA and CDR2 SQIVND (reference sequence). CDR3 residues: CASSIGGNYEQYF. The CDR3 DNA is TGTGCCAGTAGTATAGGCGGGAACTACGAGCAGTACTTC.

V gene TRBV9 combines with J gene TRBJ1-5, with D tentatively TRBD1 (6 bases). CDR1 is SGDLS and CDR2 is YYNGEE in the germline V gene. This CDR3 spans 15 amino acids. V gave up 2 bases and J gave up 7 bases, with 16 bases separating them. CDR3 DNA: TGTGCCAGCAGCGTCCATTTTTCAGGGGCGCAGCCCCAGCATTTT. It encodes CASSVHFSGAQPQHF.

In DNA, the CDR3 is TGTGCCAGCAGCCTAAGGGAAGGGGCTGAAGCTTTCTTT. Translating it yields CASSLREGAEAFF. This chain links TRBV11-2 with TRBJ1-1; tentative D call: TRBD1 (5 bases). This CDR3 is built from 13 residues. Between the trimmed V and J ends, which lost 5 bases and 6 bases, there was a span of 13 bases. From germline, CDR1 is SGHAT and CDR2 FQNNGV.

The rearrangement joins TRBV9 to TRBJ2-7; 7 bases are shared with TRBD1. Germline CDR1 is SGDLS and CDR2 is YYNGEE. This CDR3 spans 14 amino acids. V trimming: 3 bases; J trimming: 2 bases; junction bases outside the gene matches: 5. This chain's CDR3 is CASSAAGTAYEQYF. As DNA, the CDR3 is TGTGCCAGCAGCGCAGCCGGGACAGCCTACGAGCAGTACTTC.